This T cell receptor beta chain is from a study of cytomegalovirus exposure and HLA in healthy donors. Study-wide findings and caveats: Earlier analysis found most TCR beta V segments productive about 90% or about 30% of the time. The study recorded around 160 TCR beta chains that were cytomegalovirus-associated.

The CDR3 runs to 12 residues. Between the trimmed V and J ends, which lost 5 bases and 6 bases, there was a span of 10 bases. The germline V gene encodes CDR1 MNHNY and CDR2 SVGAGI (reference sequence). The donors (healthy individuals) were bone marrow donors. This PCR relied on a set of 60 Vbeta primers and 13 Jbeta primers. Authors' data handling: The count from a later analysis was 60 million to 85 million unique TCR beta chains, some 12 million of them shared. Produced via immunoSEQ multiplex PCR; TCRdb's table is partial and in-frame only. Clonal size and the V and J genes are those of that table, whereas D and trimming came from the DNA. The sample has 70,000 or so clones; the top ten hold 2.4%. With regard to this clone: Its antigen remains unknown.

The V call is TRBV6-6, the J call TRBJ1-1; D unresolved. Sample: PBMCs. This sequence was found in a female donor in good health and CMV-seropositive. The DNA of the CDR3 is TGTGCCAGCAGTGCGCTGTACTCTGAAGCTTTCTTT. Translation: CASSALYSEAFF.